This TCR beta chain was observed in a study of blood T cell repertoires in COVID-19. Measured with immunoSEQ multiplex PCR; TCRdb has only the in-frame clones, and not every one. The table lists about 150,000 clones, roughly 80% of them singletons. This CDR3 is 15 amino acids long. CDR1 and CDR2 from the germline V gene are SGHNT and YYREEE (reference sequence). Trimming pared 1 base from V and 4 bases from J, leaving 12 bases between. The chain couples TRBV5-4 to TRBJ2-1; TRBD2 might be the D (7 bases). The TCR sequence derives from a man between 60 and 70 years old with acute or convalescent COVID-19. Sequenced sample: peripheral blood. CDR3 protein: CASSLPGGPYNEQFF. The DNA for the CDR3 is TGTGCCAGCAGCTTGCCGGGGGGCCCTTACAATGAGCAGTTCTTC.